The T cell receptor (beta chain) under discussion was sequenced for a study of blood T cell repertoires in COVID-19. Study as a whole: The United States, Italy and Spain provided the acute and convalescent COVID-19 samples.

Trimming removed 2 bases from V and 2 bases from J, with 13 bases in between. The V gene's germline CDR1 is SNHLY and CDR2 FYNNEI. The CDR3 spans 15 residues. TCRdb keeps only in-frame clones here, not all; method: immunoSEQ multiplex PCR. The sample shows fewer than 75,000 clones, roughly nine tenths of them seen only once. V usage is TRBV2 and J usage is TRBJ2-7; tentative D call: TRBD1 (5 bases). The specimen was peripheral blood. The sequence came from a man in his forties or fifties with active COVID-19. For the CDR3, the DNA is TGTGCCAGCAGTGAAAGTCGAGGACAAGCCTACGAGCAGTACTTC. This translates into CASSESRGQAYEQYF.